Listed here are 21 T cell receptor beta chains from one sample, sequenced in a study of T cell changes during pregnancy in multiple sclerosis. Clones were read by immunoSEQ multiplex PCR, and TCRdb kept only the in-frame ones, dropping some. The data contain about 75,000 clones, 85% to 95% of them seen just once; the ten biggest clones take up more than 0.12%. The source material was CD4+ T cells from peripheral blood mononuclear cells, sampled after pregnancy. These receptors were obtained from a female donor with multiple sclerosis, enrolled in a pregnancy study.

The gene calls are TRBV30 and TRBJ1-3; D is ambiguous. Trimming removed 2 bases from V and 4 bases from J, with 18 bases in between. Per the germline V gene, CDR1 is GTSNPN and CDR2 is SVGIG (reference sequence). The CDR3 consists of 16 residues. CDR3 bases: TGTGCCTGGAGTTACCCGCCCCGACAAAAGGGAAACACCATATATTTT. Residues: CAWSYPPRQKGNTIYF.

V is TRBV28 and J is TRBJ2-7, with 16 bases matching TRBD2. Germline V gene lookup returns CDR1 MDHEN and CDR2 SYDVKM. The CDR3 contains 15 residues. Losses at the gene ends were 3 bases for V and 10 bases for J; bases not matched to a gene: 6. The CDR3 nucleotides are TGTGCCAGCAGTTTTGGGACTAGCGGGAGGGGCAGCCAGTACTTC. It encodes CASSFGTSGRGSQYF. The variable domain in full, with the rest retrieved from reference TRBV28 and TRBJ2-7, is DVKVTQSSRYLVKRTGEKVFLECVQDMDHENMFWYRQDPGLGLRLIYFSYDVKMKEKGDIPEGYSVSREKKERFSLILESASTNQTSMYLCASSFGTSGRGSQYFGPGTRLTVT.

The CDR3 sequence: CASSLSGPSSYNEQFF. The CDR3 DNA follows: TGTGCCAGCAGCTTAAGCGGTCCGAGCTCCTACAATGAGCAGTTCTTC. The chain combines TRBV7-6 with TRBJ2-1; D possibly corresponds to TRBD2 (5 bases). This CDR3 spans 16 amino acids. CDR1 and CDR2 from the germline V gene are SGHVS and FNYEAQ. Trimming removed 2 bases from V and 0 bases from J, with 11 bases in between.

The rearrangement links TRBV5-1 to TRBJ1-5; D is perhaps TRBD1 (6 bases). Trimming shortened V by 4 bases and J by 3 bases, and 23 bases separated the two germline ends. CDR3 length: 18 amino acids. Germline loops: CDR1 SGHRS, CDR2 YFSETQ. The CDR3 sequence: CASSTRDRQGSLNQPQHF. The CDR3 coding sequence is TGCGCCAGCAGCACGAGGGATCGGCAGGGGTCCCTCAATCAGCCCCAGCATTTT.

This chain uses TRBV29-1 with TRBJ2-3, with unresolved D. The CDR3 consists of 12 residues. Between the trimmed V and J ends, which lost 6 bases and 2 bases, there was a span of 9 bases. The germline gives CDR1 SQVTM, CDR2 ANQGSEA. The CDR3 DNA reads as TGCAGCGTCCTTACTACCACAGATACGCAGTATTTT. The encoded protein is CSVLTTTDTQYF.

CDR3 protein: CATSRDDGRRVNQPQHF. The CDR3 region has the DNA TGTGCCACCAGCAGAGATGACGGCAGGCGGGTCAACCAGCCCCAGCATTTT. The rearrangement joins TRBV15 to TRBJ1-5; D gene ambiguous. This CDR3 has 17 residues. Germline-derived CDR1 and CDR2 are LNHNV and YYDKDF (reference sequence). V was trimmed by 0 bases and J by 7 bases, leaving 19 bases between them.

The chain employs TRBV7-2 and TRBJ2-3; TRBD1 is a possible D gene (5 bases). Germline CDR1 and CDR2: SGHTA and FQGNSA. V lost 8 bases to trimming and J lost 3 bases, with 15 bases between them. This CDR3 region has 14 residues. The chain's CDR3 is CASGRDSGTDTQYF. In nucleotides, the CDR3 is TGTGCCAGCGGTAGGGATTCAGGGACAGATACGCAGTATTTT.

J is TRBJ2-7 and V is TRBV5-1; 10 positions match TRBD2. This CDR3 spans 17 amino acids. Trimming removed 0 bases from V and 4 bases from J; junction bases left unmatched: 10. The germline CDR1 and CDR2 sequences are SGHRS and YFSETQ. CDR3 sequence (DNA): TGCGCCAGCAGCTTGGGGCTAGCGGGAGAATTTAGGTACGAGCAGTACTTC. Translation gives CASSLGLAGEFRYEQYF. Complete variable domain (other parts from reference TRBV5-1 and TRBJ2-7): KAGVTQTPRYLIKTRGQQVTLSCSPISGHRSVSWYQQTPGQGLQFLFEYFSETQRNKGNFPGRFSGRQFSNSRSEMNVSTLELGDSALYLCASSLGLAGEFRYEQYFGPGTRLTVT.

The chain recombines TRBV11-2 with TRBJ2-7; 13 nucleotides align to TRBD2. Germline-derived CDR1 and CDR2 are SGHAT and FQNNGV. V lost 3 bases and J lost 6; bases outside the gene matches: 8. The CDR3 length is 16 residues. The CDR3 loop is CASSFRTSGRDGEQYF. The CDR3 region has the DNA TGTGCCAGCAGCTTTAGGACTAGCGGGAGAGACGGCGAGCAGTACTTC.

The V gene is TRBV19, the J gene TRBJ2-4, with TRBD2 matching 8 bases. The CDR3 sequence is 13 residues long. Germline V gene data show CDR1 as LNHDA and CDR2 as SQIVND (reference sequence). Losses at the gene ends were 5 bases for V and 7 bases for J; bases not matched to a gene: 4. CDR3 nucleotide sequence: TGTGCCAGTAGTCGCGGCGGGGGGAACATTCAGTACTTC. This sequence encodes CASSRGGGNIQYF. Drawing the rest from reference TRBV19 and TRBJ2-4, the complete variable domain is DGGITQSPKYLFRKEGQNVTLSCEQNLNHDAMYWYRQDPGQGLRLIYYSQIVNDFQKGDIAEGYSVSREKKESFPLTVTSAQKNPTAFYLCASSRGGGNIQYFGAGTRLSVL.

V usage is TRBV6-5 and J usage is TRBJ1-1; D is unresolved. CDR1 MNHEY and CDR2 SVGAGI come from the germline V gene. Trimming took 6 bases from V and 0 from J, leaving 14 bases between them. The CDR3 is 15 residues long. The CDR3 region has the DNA TGTGCCAGCAGCGACCCCGGGGTGCTGAACACTGAAGCTTTCTTT. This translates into CASSDPGVLNTEAFF.

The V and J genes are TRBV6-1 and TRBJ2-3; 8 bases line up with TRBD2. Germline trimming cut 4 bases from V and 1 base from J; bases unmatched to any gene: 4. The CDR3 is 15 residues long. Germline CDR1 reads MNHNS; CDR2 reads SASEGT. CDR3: CASSALAGRTDTQYF. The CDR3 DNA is TGTGCCAGCAGTGCGCTAGCGGGCCGCACAGATACGCAGTATTTT.

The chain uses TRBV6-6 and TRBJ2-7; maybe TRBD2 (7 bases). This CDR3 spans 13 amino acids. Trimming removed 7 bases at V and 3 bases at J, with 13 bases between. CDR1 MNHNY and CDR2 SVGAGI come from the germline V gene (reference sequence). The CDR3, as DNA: TGTGCCAGCACCGAGGGGGGGCTCTACGAGCAGTACTTC. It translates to CASTEGGLYEQYF.

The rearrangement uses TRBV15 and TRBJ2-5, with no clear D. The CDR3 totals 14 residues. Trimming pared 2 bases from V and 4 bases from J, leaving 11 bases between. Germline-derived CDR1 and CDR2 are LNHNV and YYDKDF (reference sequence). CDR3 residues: CATSRIALRETQYF. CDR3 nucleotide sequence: TGTGCCACCAGCAGAATCGCACTACGAGAGACCCAGTACTTC. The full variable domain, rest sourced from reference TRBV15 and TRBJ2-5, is DAMVIQNPRYQVTQFGKPVTLSCSQTLNHNVMYWYQQKSSQAPKLLFHYYDKDFNNEADTPDNFQSRRPNTSFCFLDIRSPGLGDTAMYLCATSRIALRETQYFGPGTRLLVL.

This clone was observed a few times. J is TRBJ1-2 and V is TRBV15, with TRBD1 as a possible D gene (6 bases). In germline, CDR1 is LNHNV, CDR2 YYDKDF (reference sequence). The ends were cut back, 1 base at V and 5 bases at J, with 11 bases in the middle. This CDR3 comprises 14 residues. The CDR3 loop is CATSRALGQYGYTF. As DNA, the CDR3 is TGTGCCACCAGCAGAGCGCTTGGACAGTATGGCTACACCTTC.

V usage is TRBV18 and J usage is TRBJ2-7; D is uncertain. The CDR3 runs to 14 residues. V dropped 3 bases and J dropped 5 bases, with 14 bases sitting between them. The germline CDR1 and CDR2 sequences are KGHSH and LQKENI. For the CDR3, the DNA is TGTGCCAGCTCACCTTCAATGTCCCCCCACGAGCAGTACTTC. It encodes CASSPSMSPHEQYF.

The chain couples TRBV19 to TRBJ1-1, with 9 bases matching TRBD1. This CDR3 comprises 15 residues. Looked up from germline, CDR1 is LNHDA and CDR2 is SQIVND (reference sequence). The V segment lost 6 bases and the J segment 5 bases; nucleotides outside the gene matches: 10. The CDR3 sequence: CASRTTGGRWTEAFF. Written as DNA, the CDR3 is TGTGCCAGTAGAACGACAGGGGGAAGATGGACTGAAGCTTTCTTT.

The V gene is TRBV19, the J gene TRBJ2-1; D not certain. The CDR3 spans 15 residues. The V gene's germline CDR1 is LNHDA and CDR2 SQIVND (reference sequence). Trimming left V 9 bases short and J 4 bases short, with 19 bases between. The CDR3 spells CASSLIGNGYNEQFF. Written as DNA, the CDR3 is TGTGCCAGCTCATTAATTGGTAACGGTTACAATGAGCAGTTCTTC.

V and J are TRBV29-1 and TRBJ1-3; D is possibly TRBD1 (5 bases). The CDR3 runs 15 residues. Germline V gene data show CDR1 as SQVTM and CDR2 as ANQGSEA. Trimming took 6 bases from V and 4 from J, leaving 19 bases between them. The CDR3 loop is CSVGGSTDKGNTIYF. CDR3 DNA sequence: TGCAGCGTGGGGGGGTCGACGGATAAAGGAAACACCATATATTTT.

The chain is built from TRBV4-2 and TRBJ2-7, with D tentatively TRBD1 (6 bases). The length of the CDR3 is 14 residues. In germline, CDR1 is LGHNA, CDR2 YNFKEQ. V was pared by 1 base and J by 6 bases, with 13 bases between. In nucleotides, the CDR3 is TGTGCCAGCAGCCAAGCACAGGGACCCCTCGAGCAGTACTTC. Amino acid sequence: CASSQAQGPLEQYF.

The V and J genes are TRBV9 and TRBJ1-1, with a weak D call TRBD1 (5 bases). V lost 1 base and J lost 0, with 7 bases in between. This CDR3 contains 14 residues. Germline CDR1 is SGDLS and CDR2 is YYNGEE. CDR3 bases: TGTGCCAGCAGCGTACAGGGAATGAACACTGAAGCTTTCTTT. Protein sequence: CASSVQGMNTEAFF.